The sequence of this TCR beta chain was determined in a study of response to subunit inactivated influenza vaccine. Findings of the study overall: The authors proposed limited new T cell recruitment per seasonal influenza vaccination.

Via MiXCR, TCRdb re-called the RT-PCR reads, giving one row per CDR3 protein. Among 650,000 to 800,000 distinct CDR3 sequences, approximately 15% were seen once, and the ten largest hold 6% to 8%. CDR1 is MGHRA and CDR2 is YSYEKL in the germline V gene. The CDR3 runs 15 residues. This clonotype was observed once. Antigen: not known. At one end the junction does not follow the germline gene, possibly because of a read error. The input for sequencing was PBMCs from blood, taken roughly 2 weeks before vaccination. The chain recombines TRBV4-1 with TRBJ2-1, with 9 bases identical to TRBD2. The sequence came from a man aged 50-60 years who received an inactivated influenza vaccine. The CDR3 DNA reads TGCGCCATCAGCCTTACTAGCGGGTCCTACAATGAGCAGTTCTTC. This sequence encodes CAISLTSGSYNEQFF.